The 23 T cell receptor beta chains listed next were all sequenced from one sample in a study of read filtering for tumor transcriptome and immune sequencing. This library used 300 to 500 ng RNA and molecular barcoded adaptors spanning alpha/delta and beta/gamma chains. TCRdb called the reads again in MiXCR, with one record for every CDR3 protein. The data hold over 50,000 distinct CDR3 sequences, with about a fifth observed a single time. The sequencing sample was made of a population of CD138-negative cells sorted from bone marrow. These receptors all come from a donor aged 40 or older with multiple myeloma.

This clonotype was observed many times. The CDR3 here is CASRVPRGTGGFYGYTF. The CDR3 coding sequence is TGTGCCAGCAGGGTCCCCCGAGGGACAGGGGGTTTCTATGGCTACACCTTC. V usage is TRBV27 and J usage is TRBJ1-2; 11 nucleotides agree with TRBD1. Per germline, CDR1 MNHEY and CDR2 SMNVEV (reference sequence). Trimming took 6 bases from V and 4 from J; bases not matched to a gene: 13. CDR3 length: 17 amino acids.

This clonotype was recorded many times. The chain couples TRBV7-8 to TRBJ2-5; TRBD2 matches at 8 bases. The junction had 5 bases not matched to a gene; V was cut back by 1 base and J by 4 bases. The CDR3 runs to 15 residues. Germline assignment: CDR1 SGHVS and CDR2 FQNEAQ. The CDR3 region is CASSLETGGGETQYF. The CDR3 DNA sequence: TGTGCCAGCAGCTTAGAAACCGGGGGGGGAGAGACCCAGTACTTC. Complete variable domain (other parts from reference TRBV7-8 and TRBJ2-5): GAGVSQSPRYKVAKRGQDVALRCDPISGHVSLFWYQQALGQGPEFLTYFQNEAQLDKSGLPSDRFFAERPEGSVSTLKIQRTQQEDSAVYLCASSLETGGGETQYFGPGTRLLVL.

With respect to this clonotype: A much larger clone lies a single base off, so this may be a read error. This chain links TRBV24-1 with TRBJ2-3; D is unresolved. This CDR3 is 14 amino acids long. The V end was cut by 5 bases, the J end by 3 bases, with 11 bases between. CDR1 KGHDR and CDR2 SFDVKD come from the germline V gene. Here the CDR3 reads CATSACPPTDTQYF. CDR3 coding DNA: TGTGCCACCAGTGCCTGTCCACCGACAGATACGCAGTATTTT.

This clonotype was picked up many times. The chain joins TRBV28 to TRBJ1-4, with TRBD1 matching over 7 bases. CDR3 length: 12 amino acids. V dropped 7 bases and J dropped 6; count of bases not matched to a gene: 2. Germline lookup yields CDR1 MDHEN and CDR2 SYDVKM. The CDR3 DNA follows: TGTGCCAGCAAGACAGGGTATGAAAAACTGTTTTTT. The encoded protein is CASKTGYEKLFF. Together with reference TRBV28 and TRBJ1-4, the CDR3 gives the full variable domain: DVKVTQSSRYLVKRTGEKVFLECVQDMDHENMFWYRQDPGLGLRLIYFSYDVKMKEKGDIPEGYSVSREKKERFSLILESASTNQTSMYLCASKTGYEKLFFGSGTQLSVL.

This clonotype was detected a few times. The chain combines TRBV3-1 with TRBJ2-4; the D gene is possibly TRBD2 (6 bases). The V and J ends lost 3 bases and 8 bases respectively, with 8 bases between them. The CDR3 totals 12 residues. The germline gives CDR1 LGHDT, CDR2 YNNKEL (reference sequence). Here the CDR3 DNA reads TGTGCCAGCAGCCACTCTAGCGACATTCAGTACTTC. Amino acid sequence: CASSHSSDIQYF.

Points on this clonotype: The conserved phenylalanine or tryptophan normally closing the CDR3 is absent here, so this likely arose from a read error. CDR3 sequence (DNA): TGTGCCAGCAGCTTAGAGTCCCGGTATCAGCCCCAGCATGTT. Residues: CASSLESRYQPQHV. The chain combines TRBV7-8 with TRBJ1-5; D unresolved. V lost 1 base and J 5 bases, leaving 9 bases between the germline ends. Germline V gene sequence: CDR1 SGHVS, CDR2 FQNEAQ. This CDR3 region has 14 residues.

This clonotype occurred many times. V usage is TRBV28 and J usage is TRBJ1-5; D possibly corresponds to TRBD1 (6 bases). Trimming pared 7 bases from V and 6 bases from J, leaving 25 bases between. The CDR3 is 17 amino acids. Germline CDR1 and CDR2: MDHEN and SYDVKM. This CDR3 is CASIRFGGQGRVQPQHF. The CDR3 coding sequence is TGTGCCAGCATTAGGTTTGGGGGCCAGGGGCGCGTTCAGCCCCAGCATTTT.

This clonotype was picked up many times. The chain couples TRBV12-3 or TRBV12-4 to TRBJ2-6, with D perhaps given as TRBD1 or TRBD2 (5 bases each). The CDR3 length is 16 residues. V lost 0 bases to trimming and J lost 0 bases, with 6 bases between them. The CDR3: CASSLAGGSGANVLTF. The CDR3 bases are TGTGCCAGCAGTTTAGCTGGGGGCTCTGGGGCCAACGTCCTGACTTTC.

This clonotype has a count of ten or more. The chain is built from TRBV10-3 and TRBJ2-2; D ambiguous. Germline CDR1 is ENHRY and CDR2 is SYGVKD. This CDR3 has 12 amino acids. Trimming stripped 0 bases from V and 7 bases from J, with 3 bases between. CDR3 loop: CAISESSGELFF. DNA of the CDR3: TGTGCCATCAGTGAGTCGAGCGGGGAGCTGTTTTTT.

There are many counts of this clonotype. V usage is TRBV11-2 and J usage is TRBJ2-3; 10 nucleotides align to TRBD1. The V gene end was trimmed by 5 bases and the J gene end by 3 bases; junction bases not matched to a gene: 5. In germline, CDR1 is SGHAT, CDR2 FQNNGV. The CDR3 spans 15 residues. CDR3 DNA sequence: TGTGCCAGCAGCCTGGGACAGGGGCGTACAGATACGCAGTATTTT. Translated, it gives CASSLGQGRTDTQYF.

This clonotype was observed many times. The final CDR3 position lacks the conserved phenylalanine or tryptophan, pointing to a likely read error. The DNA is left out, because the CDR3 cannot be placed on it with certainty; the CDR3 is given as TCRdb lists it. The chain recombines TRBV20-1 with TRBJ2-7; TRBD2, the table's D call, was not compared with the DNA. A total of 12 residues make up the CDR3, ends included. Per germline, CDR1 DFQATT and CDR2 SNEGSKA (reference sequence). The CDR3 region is CSATPSGPFSIL.

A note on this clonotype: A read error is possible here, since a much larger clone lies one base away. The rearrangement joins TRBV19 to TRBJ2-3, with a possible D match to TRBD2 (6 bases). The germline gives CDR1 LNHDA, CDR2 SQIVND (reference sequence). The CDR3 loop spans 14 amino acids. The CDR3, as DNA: TGTGCCAGTAGTATACAGGGAGGCCCAGATACGCAGTGTTTT. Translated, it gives CASSIQGGPDTQCF. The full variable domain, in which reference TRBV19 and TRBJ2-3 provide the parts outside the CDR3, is DGGITQSPKYLFRKEGQNVTLSCEQNLNHDAMYWYRQDPGQGLRLIYYSQIVNDFQKGDIAEGYSVSREKKESFPLTVTSAQKNPTAFYLCASSIQGGPDTQCFGPGTRLTVL.

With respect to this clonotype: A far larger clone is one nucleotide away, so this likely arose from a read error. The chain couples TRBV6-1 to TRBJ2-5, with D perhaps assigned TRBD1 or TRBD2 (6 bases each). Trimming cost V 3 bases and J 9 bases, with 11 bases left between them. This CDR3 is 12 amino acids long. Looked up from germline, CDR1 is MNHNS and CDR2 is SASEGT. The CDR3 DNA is TGTGCCAGCAGTGAGGCAGGGGAGGCCCAGTACTTC. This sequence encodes CASSEAGEAQYF.

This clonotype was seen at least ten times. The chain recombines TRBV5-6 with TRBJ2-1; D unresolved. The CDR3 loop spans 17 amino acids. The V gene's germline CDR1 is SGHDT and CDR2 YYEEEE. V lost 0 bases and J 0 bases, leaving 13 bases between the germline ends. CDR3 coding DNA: TGTGCCAGCAGCTTGGAGCGACGGTCGAGCTCCTACAATGAGCAGTTCTTC. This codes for CASSLERRSSSYNEQFF.

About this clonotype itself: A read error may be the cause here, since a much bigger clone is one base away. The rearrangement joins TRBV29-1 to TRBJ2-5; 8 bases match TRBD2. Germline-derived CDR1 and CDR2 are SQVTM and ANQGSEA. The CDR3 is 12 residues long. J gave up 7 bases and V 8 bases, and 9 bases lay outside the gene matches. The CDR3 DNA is TGCAGCCTGCATGCGGGAGGAGGGACCCAGTACTTC. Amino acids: CSLHAGGGTQYF.

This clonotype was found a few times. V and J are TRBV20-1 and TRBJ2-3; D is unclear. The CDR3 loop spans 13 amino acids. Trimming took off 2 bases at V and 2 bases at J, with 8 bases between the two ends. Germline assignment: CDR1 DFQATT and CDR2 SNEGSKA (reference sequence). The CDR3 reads CSARLRITDTQYF. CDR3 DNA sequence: TGCAGTGCTAGACTCCGAATCACAGATACGCAGTATTTT.

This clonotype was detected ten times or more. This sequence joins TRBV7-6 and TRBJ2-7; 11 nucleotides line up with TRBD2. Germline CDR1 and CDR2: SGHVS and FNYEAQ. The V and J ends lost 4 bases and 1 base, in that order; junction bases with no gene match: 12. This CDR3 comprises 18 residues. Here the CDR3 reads CASSSQTSGMGVSYEQYF. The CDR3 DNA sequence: TGTGCCAGCAGCTCCCAGACTAGCGGGATGGGGGTATCCTACGAGCAGTACTTC. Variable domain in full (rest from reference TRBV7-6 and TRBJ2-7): GAGVSQSPRYKVTKRGQDVALRCDPISGHVSLYWYRQALGQGPEFLTYFNYEAQQDKSGLPNDRFSAERPEGSISTLTIQRTEQRDSAMYRCASSSQTSGMGVSYEQYFGPGTRLTVT.

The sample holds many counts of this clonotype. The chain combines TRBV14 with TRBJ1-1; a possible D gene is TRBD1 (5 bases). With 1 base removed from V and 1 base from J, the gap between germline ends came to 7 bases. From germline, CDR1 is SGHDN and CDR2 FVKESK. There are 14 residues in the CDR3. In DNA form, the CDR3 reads TGTGCCAGCAGCCAAGCAGGGCGGAACACTGAAGCTTTCTTT. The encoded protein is CASSQAGRNTEAFF.

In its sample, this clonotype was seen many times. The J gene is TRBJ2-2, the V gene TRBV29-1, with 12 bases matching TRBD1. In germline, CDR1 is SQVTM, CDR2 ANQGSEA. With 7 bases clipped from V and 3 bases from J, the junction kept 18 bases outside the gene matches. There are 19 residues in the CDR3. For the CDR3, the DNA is TGCAGCGCCACAAGCGCCCGGGACAGGGGGCTTGTGTACACCGGGGAGCTGTTTTTT. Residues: CSATSARDRGLVYTGELFF.

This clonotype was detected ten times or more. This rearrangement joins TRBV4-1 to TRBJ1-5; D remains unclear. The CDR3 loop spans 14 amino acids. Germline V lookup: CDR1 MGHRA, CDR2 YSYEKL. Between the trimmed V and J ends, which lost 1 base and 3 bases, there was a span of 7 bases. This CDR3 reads CASSQGSLNQPQHF. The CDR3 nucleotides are TGCGCCAGCAGCCAAGGGAGTCTCAATCAGCCCCAGCATTTT.

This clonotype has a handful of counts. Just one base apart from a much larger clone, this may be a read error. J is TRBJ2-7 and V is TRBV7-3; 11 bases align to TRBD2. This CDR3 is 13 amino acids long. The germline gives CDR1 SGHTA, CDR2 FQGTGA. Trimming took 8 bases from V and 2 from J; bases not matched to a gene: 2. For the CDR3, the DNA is TGTGCCAGCGGGACTAGCGGAACCTACGAGCAGTACTTC. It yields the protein CASGTSGTYEQYF. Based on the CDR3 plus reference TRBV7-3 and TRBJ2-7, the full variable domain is GAGVSQTPSNKVTEKGKYVELRCDPISGHTALYWYRQSLGQGPEFLIYFQGTGAADDSGLPNDRFFAVRPEGSVSTLKIQRTERGDSAVYLCASGTSGTYEQYFGPGTRLTVT.

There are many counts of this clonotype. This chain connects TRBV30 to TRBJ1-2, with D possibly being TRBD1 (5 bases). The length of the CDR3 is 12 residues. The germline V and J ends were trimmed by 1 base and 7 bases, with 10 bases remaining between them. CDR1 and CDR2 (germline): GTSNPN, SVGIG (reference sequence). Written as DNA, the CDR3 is TGTGCCTGGAGTGGAACCGGGGCTGGCTACACCTTC. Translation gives CAWSGTGAGYTF.

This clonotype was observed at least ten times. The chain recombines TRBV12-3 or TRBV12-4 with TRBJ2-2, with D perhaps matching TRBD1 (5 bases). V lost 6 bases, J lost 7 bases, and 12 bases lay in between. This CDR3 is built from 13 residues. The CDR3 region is CASRSQAGGELFF. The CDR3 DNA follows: TGTGCCAGCAGATCACAGGCAGGCGGGGAGCTGTTTTTT.